Listed below are T cell receptor beta chains from one sample, sequenced in a study of metastatic and nonmetastatic thyroid tumors. TCRdb re-called the PCR reads with MiXCR. The sample records 30,000 to 35,000 clones, roughly 15% being singletons. Sequenced sample: blood. The source is a male donor with papillary thyroid cancer or a benign thyroid nodule (not recorded which). Some clones in this sample may be carry-over from other donors' samples. CDR3s include the opening cysteine and the closing phenylalanine or tryptophan. Each record gives: J gene, V gene, D gene, clone size, CDR3 protein, CDR3 DNA. The D gene is left open where the match is weak. Size tells how often a clone was seen (once, few, many) or the class of an expanded clone, and some rows leave it out.

>TRBJ2-1|TRBV3-1|NA|many
CASSQDNYFNEQFF
TGTGCCAGCAGCCAAGATAACTACTTCAATGAGCAGTTCTTC
>TRBJ1-3|TRBV18|NA|many
CASSPSGSGNTIYF
TGTGCCAGCTCACCATCGGGTTCTGGAAACACCATATATTTT
>TRBJ2-5|TRBV27|NA|NA
CATRTAQAKTQYF
TGTGCCACCCGCACCGCGCAGGCGAAGACACAGTACTTC
>TRBJ2-7|TRBV12-3/TRBV12-4|TRBD2|few
CASSLLAGYGEQYF
TGTGCCAGCAGTTTACTAGCGGGATACGGGGAGCAGTACTTC
>TRBJ1-6|TRBV9|NA|many
CASSVAPSGRNSPLHF
TGTGCCAGCAGCGTAGCTCCTTCAGGGCGTAATTCACCCCTCCACTTT
>TRBJ1-4|TRBV28|NA|many
CASSLGSATNEKLFF
TGTGCCAGCAGTTTAGGAAGTGCAACTAATGAAAAACTGTTTTTT
>TRBJ2-1|TRBV7-3|NA|few
CASSLNLGGEQFF
TGTGCCAGCAGCTTAAATCTCGGGGGTGAGCAGTTCTTC
>TRBJ1-1|TRBV5-4|NA|many
CASSLVVGTRALDSEAFF
TGTGCCAGCAGCTTGGTTGTGGGGACGAGGGCCTTAGACTCTGAAGCTTTCTTT
>TRBJ1-1|TRBV28|NA|few
CASRRASSNTEAFF
TGTGCCAGCCGTAGGGCCAGTTCGAACACTGAAGCTTTCTTT
>TRBJ1-5|TRBV5-6|TRBD1|many
CASSLLTGGTGQPQHF
TGTGCCAGCAGCCTCCTGACAGGGGGCACGGGTCAGCCCCAGCATTTT
>TRBJ2-7|TRBV19|TRBD2|many
CASSIDGGWPSGFYEQYF
TGTGCCAGTAGTATAGACGGAGGTTGGCCTAGCGGATTCTACGAGCAGTACTTC
>TRBJ1-4|TRBV19|TRBD1|many
CASRLTESTGIEKLFF
TGTGCCAGTAGGCTTACTGAATCGACAGGGATTGAAAAACTGTTTTTT
>TRBJ2-1|TRBV12-5|NA|many
CASGLVPGSSYNEQFF
TGTGCTAGTGGTTTGGTACCAGGGAGCTCCTACAATGAGCAGTTCTTC
>TRBJ2-2|TRBV5-6|NA|many
CASSRTKYSPGELFF
TGTGCCAGCAGCCGGACTAAATACTCCCCCGGGGAGCTGTTTTTT
>TRBJ2-5|TRBV6-2/TRBV6-3|TRBD2|NA
CVSQSGDTQYF
TGTGTCAGCCAAAGCGGGGATACCCAGTACTTC
>TRBJ2-2|TRBV18|NA|NA
CASSLNRDTGELFF
TGTGCCAGCTCACTTAACAGGGACACCGGGGAGCTGTTTTTT
>TRBJ2-1|TRBV28|TRBD1|few
CASSPGDSGLNEQFF
TGTGCCAGCAGCCCTGGGGACAGTGGACTGAATGAACAGTTCTTC
>TRBJ2-1|TRBV19|TRBD1|many
CASSIDDRGEQFF
TGTGCCAGTAGTATAGATGACAGGGGGGAGCAGTTCTTC
>TRBJ2-2|TRBV12-3/TRBV12-4|NA|few
CASRATGTGEMFF
TGCGCCAGCAGAGCAACAGGGACCGGGGAGATGTTTTTT
>TRBJ2-7|TRBV5-5|NA|many
CASSRLREQYF
TGTGCCAGCAGCCGACTCCGCGAGCAGTACTTC
>TRBJ2-7|TRBV20-1|TRBD1|many
CSTGTGQYEQYF
TGCAGTACCGGGACAGGGCAATACGAGCAGTACTTC
>TRBJ2-1|TRBV30|TRBD2|many
CAWSLTSGRLSYNEQFF
TGTGCCTGGAGTTTGACTAGCGGGAGGCTATCCTACAATGAGCAGTTCTTC
>TRBJ2-2|TRBV6-5|TRBD1|medium-sized
CASSYSTGKGELFF
TGTGCCAGCAGTTACTCGACAGGGAAGGGGGAGCTGTTTTTT
>TRBJ2-1|TRBV3-1|TRBD2|many
CASRPSVAGVDNEQFF
TGTGCCAGCAGACCATCCGTAGCGGGAGTTGATAATGAGCAGTTCTTC
>TRBJ2-3|TRBV5-6|NA|few
CASSFRGGSTDTQYF
TGTGCCAGCAGCTTCAGGGGAGGATCGACAGATACGCAGTATTTT
>TRBJ2-5|TRBV27|NA|NA
CASSLGGLETQYF
TGTGCCAGCAGCCTCGGGGGGCTTGAGACCCAGTACTTC
>TRBJ1-1|TRBV19|NA|many
CASRRTGYTEAFF
TGTGCCAGTAGACGAACAGGGTACACTGAAGCTTTCTTT
>TRBJ2-3|TRBV20-1|TRBD2|many
CSARASSGVQDTQYF
TGCAGTGCTAGAGCGTCTAGCGGGGTCCAGGATACGCAGTATTTT
>TRBJ2-3|TRBV3-1|NA|large
CASSQDSGAGLTDTQYF
TGTGCCAGCAGCCAAGATAGTGGCGCGGGGCTCACGGATACGCAGTATTTT
>TRBJ1-5|TRBV13|NA|many
CASSLLSGGPTGDQPQHF
TGTGCCAGCAGCCTCCTTTCGGGGGGCCCTACCGGCGATCAGCCCCAGCATTTT
>TRBJ1-1|TRBV28|NA|medium-sized
CASSLRQGWTEAFF
TGTGCCAGCAGTTTACGGCAGGGTTGGACTGAAGCTTTCTTT
>TRBJ2-3|TRBV5-4|NA|once
CASSWRDTQYF
TGTGCCAGCAGCTGGAGGGATACGCAGTATTTT
>TRBJ2-7|TRBV24-1|TRBD1|many
CATSRTGLGEQYF
TGTGCCACCAGTCGGACAGGGCTCGGAGAGCAGTACTTC
>TRBJ1-5|TRBV30|NA|many
CAWSARTENQPQHF
TGTGCCTGGAGTGCCCGGACAGAAAATCAGCCCCAGCATTTT
>TRBJ2-2|TRBV24-1|NA|many
CATKEGMVGELFF
TGTGCCACCAAAGAAGGGATGGTCGGGGAGCTGTTTTTT
>TRBJ2-7|TRBV12-3/TRBV12-4|NA|many
CASSPGYYEQYF
TGTGCCAGCAGCCCGGGGTACTACGAGCAGTACTTC
>TRBJ2-6|TRBV6-5|NA|NA
CASSYSTGANVLTF
TGTGCCAGCAGTTACTCGACTGGGGCCAACGTCCTGACTTTC
>TRBJ2-3|TRBV18|NA|many
CASSPGRDGDTQYF
TGTGCCAGCTCACCCGGACGGGACGGGGATACGCAGTATTTT
>TRBJ1-3|TRBV6-5|NA|many
CASSYSDAKGHGSTIYF
TGTGCCAGCAGTTACTCTGACGCCAAGGGTCATGGAAGCACCATATATTTT
>TRBJ1-4|TRBV11-2|NA|many
CASSLRFRATNEKLFF
TGTGCCAGCAGCTTAAGGTTTCGGGCAACTAATGAAAAACTGTTTTTT
>TRBJ2-5|TRBV5-6|NA|many
CASSFQGQETQYF
TGTGCCAGCAGCTTTCAGGGTCAAGAGACCCAGTACTTC
>TRBJ1-2|TRBV7-9|NA|many
CASSPTGRGNYGYTF
TGTGCCAGCAGCCCCACAGGGCGAGGAAACTATGGCTACACCTTC